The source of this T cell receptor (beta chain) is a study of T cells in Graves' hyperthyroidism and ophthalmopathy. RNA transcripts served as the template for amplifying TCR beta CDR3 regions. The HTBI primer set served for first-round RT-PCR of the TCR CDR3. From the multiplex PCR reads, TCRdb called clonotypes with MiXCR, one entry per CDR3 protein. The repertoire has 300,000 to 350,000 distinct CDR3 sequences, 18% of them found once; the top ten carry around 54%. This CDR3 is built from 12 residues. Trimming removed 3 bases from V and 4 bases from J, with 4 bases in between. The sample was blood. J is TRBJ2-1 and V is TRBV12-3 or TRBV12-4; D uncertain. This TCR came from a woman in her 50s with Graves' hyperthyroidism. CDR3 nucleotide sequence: TGTGCCAGCAGTTTCAAATACAATGAGCAGTTCTTC. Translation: CASSFKYNEQFF.